Each of the 6 T cell receptor beta chains below was sequenced from the same sample in a study of identical twins. TCRdb redid the calling of the 5' RACE reads with MiXCR, one entry per CDR3 protein. The sample has around 200,000 distinct CDR3 sequences, about a tenth seen once. The sequencing input was memory (CD45RO+) T cells sorted from blood. The source is a woman aged 18-30 years in good health.

This chain joins TRBV6-1 and TRBJ1-6; D may be TRBD1 (6 bases). With 7 bases removed from V and 7 bases from J, the gap between germline ends came to 17 bases. The CDR3 has 15 amino acids. CDR1 and CDR2 from the germline V gene are MNHNS and SASEGT. The CDR3 loop is CASTPIRGGNSPLHF. The CDR3 DNA follows: TGTGCCAGCACTCCGATACGGGGGGGCAATTCACCCCTCCACTTT.

The chain uses TRBV5-1 and TRBJ2-7; maybe TRBD2 (7 bases). Trimming left V 1 base short and J 4 bases short, with 15 bases between. The CDR3 is 15 amino acids. Germline CDR1 SGHRS, CDR2 YFSETQ. CDR3: CASSLTTGRGYEQYF. DNA of the CDR3: TGCGCCAGCAGCTTGACTACAGGGAGGGGGTACGAGCAGTACTTC.

The genes are TRBV7-6 and TRBJ2-2; D possibly matches TRBD1 or TRBD2 (5 bases each). The length of the CDR3 is 16 residues. Germline V gene data show CDR1 as SGHVS and CDR2 as FNYEAQ. V was cut by 5 bases and J by 2 bases, with 15 bases left in between. The CDR3 is CASSPRPGPNTGELFF. The CDR3 DNA sequence: TGTGCCAGCAGCCCTAGACCGGGACCCAACACCGGGGAGCTGTTTTTT.

This clonotype was seen a few times. The V gene is TRBV20-1, the J gene TRBJ2-2; D is uncertain. Germline values: CDR1 DFQATT, CDR2 SNEGSKA (reference sequence). This CDR3 has 13 amino acids. The V end lost 3 bases, the J end lost 5 bases, and 10 bases lay between the germline ends. CDR3 coding DNA: TGCAGTGCTAGCTACCCGTCAACCGGGGAGCTGTTTTTT. Its protein product is CSASYPSTGELFF.

In this sample, this clonotype turned up many times. The chain employs TRBV6-4 and TRBJ2-1; D remains ambiguous. V lost 0 bases and J lost 5, with 8 bases in between. The CDR3 runs 14 residues. Germline V gene data show CDR1 as MRHNA and CDR2 as SNTAGT. This chain's CDR3 is CASSDSIGHNEQFF. The CDR3 nucleotides read TGTGCCAGCAGTGACTCCATAGGGCACAATGAGCAGTTCTTC.

This clonotype was found many times. V is TRBV6-2 or TRBV6-3 and J is TRBJ2-4; the match to TRBD1 covers 7 bases. CDR1 MNHEY and CDR2 SVGEGT come from the germline V gene. V trimming: 4 bases; J trimming: 5 bases; junction bases outside the gene matches: 17. The CDR3 length is 18 residues. The CDR3 sequence is CASSFRTGEGITQNIQYF. The CDR3 coding sequence is TGTGCCAGCAGTTTTCGGACAGGCGAAGGGATAACTCAAAACATTCAGTACTTC.